What follows describes a single T cell receptor beta chain. What it binds is not known. These data originate in a study of cytomegalovirus exposure and HLA in healthy donors. Whole-study findings and limits: In the analysis, some V segments, TRBV6-2 and TRBV6-3 included, were excluded as indistinguishable.

Germline V gene lookup returns CDR1 MNHEY and CDR2 SVGAGI. This CDR3 has 16 residues. V was pared by 2 bases and J by 0 bases, with 6 bases of the junction left unmatched. The primer mix had 60 Vbeta and 13 Jbeta primers. This table comes from immunoSEQ multiplex PCR, and its TCRdb copy is limited to in-frame clones, with some not included. The sample lists fewer than 150,000 clones, roughly 78% occurring once. V and J are TRBV6-5 and TRBJ1-1; 7 bases match TRBD1. The specimen sequenced was PBMCs. This sequence originates from a man in his forties or fifties in good health and CMV-seropositive. This chain's CDR3 is CASSYVTGPLNTEAFF. Here the CDR3 DNA reads TGTGCCAGCAGTTACGTGACAGGGCCCCTGAACACTGAAGCTTTCTTT.